This T cell receptor (beta chain) is from a study of T cell changes during pregnancy in multiple sclerosis. The CDR3 has 12 residues. From germline, CDR1 is MDHEN and CDR2 SYDVKM. Between the trimmed V and J ends, which lost 4 bases and 4 bases, there was a span of 8 bases. Comment on this clone: Other nucleotide sequences from this sample produce the same CDR3.

Using immunoSEQ multiplex PCR, the repertoire was profiled, and TCRdb retains in-frame clones only, with some absent. The sample shows 45,000 to 55,000 clones, roughly 90% of them seen only once. The clonotype originates from a female donor in good health, enrolled as a control in a pregnancy study. The sample in question was peripheral blood, obtained in the first trimester of pregnancy. The chain uses TRBV28 and TRBJ2-7, with D tentatively TRBD1 (5 bases). CDR3 nucleotides: TGTGCCAGCAGTTCGCCAGGGTACGAGCAGTACTTC. Amino acid sequence: CASSSPGYEQYF.